The 21 T cell receptor beta chains reported below all come from one sample, sequenced in a study of blood T cell repertoires in COVID-19. Data came from immunoSEQ multiplex PCR; TCRdb stores just in-frame clones and leaves some out. The sample holds more than 150,000 clones; approximately 79% are singletons and the top ten take about 15%. The sequencing sample was made of peripheral blood. Every receptor here comes from a man younger than 40 with active or convalescent COVID-19.

The gene calls are TRBV3-1 (or the pseudogene TRBV3-2) and TRBJ1-2; 7 bases agree with TRBD1. CDR1 is LGHDT, CDR2 YNNKEL, per germline (reference sequence). V trimming: 5 bases; J trimming: 4 bases; junction bases outside the gene matches: 4. The length of the CDR3 is 13 residues. In DNA form, the CDR3 reads TGTGCCAGCAGCGGAGGACAGGCCTATGGCTACACCTTC. It specifies CASSGGQAYGYTF.

This clone has a single count. The V gene is TRBV7-6, the J gene TRBJ2-3; 15 bases fit TRBD2. The CDR3 length is 19 residues. V lost 5 bases and J lost 7; bases outside the gene matches: 16. CDR1 is SGHVS, CDR2 FNYEAQ, per germline. The CDR3 DNA is TGTGCCAGCAGCCTCGACCCGGGACTAGCGGGGGGCGGGGGTAATACGCAGTATTTT. Its protein product is CASSLDPGLAGGGGNTQYF.

CDR3 sequence (DNA): TGTGCCAGTAGTATAGTTGCACAGATCTCCGTCTATGGCTACACCTTC. Protein: CASSIVAQISVYGYTF. The chain uses TRBV19 and TRBJ1-2; D is unresolved. The CDR3 contains 16 residues. With 1 base removed from V and 4 bases from J, the gap between germline ends came to 16 bases. The V gene's germline CDR1 is LNHDA and CDR2 SQIVND (reference sequence). The full variable domain, with the rest looked up from reference TRBV19 and TRBJ1-2, is DGGITQSPKYLFRKEGQNVTLSCEQNLNHDAMYWYRQDPGQGLRLIYYSQIVNDFQKGDIAEGYSVSREKKESFPLTVTSAQKNPTAFYLCASSIVAQISVYGYTFGSGTRLTVV.

The chain combines TRBV19 with TRBJ2-1; TRBD2 might be the D (6 bases). CDR3 length: 15 amino acids. Germline V lookup: CDR1 LNHDA, CDR2 SQIVND (reference sequence). The germline V and J ends were trimmed by 3 bases and 0 bases, with 9 bases remaining between them. The CDR3 sequence is CASSMEGSSYNEQFF. DNA of the CDR3: TGTGCCAGTAGTATGGAGGGGAGCTCCTACAATGAGCAGTTCTTC.

The J gene is TRBJ1-1, the V gene TRBV30; TRBD1 is a possible D gene (6 bases). Germline V gene sequence: CDR1 GTSNPN, CDR2 SVGIG (reference sequence). Deletions cut 0 bases from V and 10 bases from J, with 18 bases between. The CDR3 runs to 14 residues. The CDR3 reads CAWSVMGALIAAFF. In DNA form, the CDR3 reads TGTGCCTGGAGTGTAATGGGGGCGCTAATTGCAGCTTTCTTT.

This sequence joins TRBV27 and TRBJ1-2; D ambiguous. The length of the CDR3 is 16 residues. Trimming removed 4 bases at V and 0 bases at J, with 15 bases between. Germline V CDR1 and CDR2: MNHEY, SMNVEV (reference sequence). The DNA of the CDR3 is TGTGCCAGCAGTTCTAGCGTAGGGCAGACTAACTATGGCTACACCTTC. Protein product: CASSSSVGQTNYGYTF.

This sequence joins TRBV5-1 and TRBJ2-1; 10 positions match TRBD2. CDR1 and CDR2 from the germline V gene are SGHRS and YFSETQ. V shed 2 bases and J 6 bases; nucleotides not matched to a gene: 5. CDR3 length: 15 amino acids. The CDR3 nucleotides are TGCGCCAGCAGCTTTCGGCCTAGCGGGGGCAATGAGCAGTTCTTC. Its translation is CASSFRPSGGNEQFF.

This clone was seen only a few times. This rearrangement joins TRBV2 to TRBJ1-5; D is unclear. Per germline, CDR1 SNHLY and CDR2 FYNNEI. V was pared by 8 bases and J by 1 base, with 12 bases between. This CDR3 comprises 14 residues. The CDR3 reads CASATEHSNQPQHF. CDR3 nucleotide sequence: TGTGCCAGCGCGACTGAACACAGCAATCAGCCCCAGCATTTT.

This chain joins TRBV6-5 and TRBJ1-1; TRBD1 is a possible D gene (6 bases). V lost 6 bases, J lost 1 base, and 12 bases lay in between. CDR1 MNHEY and CDR2 SVGAGI come from the germline V gene. This CDR3 region has 14 residues. The CDR3: CASRKQGWNTEAFF. The CDR3 nucleotides read TGTGCCAGCAGAAAACAGGGATGGAACACTGAAGCTTTCTTT.

CDR3 bases: TGTGCCAGCAGCCTTCGGGGGTTTGGTTCCTACGAGCAGTACGTC. Translated: CASSLRGFGSYEQYV. The gene calls are TRBV27 and TRBJ2-7; TRBD2 is a possible D gene (6 bases). CDR1 and CDR2 from the germline V gene are MNHEY and SMNVEV (reference sequence). V lost 6 bases to trimming and J lost 1 base, with 16 bases between them. There are 15 residues in the CDR3.

In DNA form, the CDR3 reads TGTGCCAGCAGCGTCGGGGGAACTAATGAAAAACTGTTTTTT. Amino acid sequence: CASSVGGTNEKLFF. The V gene is TRBV9, the J gene TRBJ1-4, with a possible D match to TRBD1 (5 bases). The CDR3 sequence is 14 residues long. CDR1 SGDLS and CDR2 YYNGEE come from the germline V gene. Trimming took 2 bases from V and 1 from J, leaving 6 bases between them.

J is TRBJ1-1 and V is TRBV6-5; 7 bases are shared with TRBD1. Per germline, CDR1 MNHEY and CDR2 SVGAGI. V dropped 5 bases and J dropped 5; count of bases not matched to a gene: 5. The CDR3 consists of 13 residues. In DNA form, the CDR3 reads TGTGCCAGCAGTCCAGGGGGACGTACTGAAGCTTTCTTT. It translates to CASSPGGRTEAFF.

This clone was observed a handful of times. The chain is built from TRBV4-3 and TRBJ2-6, with 10 positions matching TRBD1. Germline CDR1 LGHNA, CDR2 YSLEER. The ends lost 3 bases at V and 0 bases at J; junction bases unmatched: 17. The CDR3 runs 22 residues. The CDR3 sequence is CASSHFIGQGVTLFSGANVLTF. The CDR3 DNA sequence: TGCGCCAGCAGCCATTTTATAGGACAGGGGGTTACCCTGTTCTCTGGGGCCAACGTCCTGACTTTC.

The V call is TRBV19, the J call TRBJ2-1; the D gene is possibly TRBD2 (7 bases). Germline CDR1 LNHDA, CDR2 SQIVND (reference sequence). This CDR3 region has 16 residues. V shed 3 bases and J shed 5 bases, with 17 bases lying between them. The CDR3 nucleotides read TGTGCCAGTAGTATGCCGAGGGGGGGGAAGAACAATGAGCAGTTCTTC. It codes for CASSMPRGGKNNEQFF.

The V call is TRBV4-1, the J call TRBJ1-5; D remains ambiguous. This CDR3 is 16 amino acids long. In germline, CDR1 is MGHRA, CDR2 YSYEKL. Trimming pared 0 bases from V and 5 bases from J, leaving 14 bases between. The CDR3 reads CASSQDLRASDQPQHF. CDR3 nucleotide sequence: TGCGCCAGCAGCCAAGATTTGCGTGCATCGGATCAGCCCCAGCATTTT.

The chain couples TRBV6-5 to TRBJ1-2; TRBD1 might be the D (6 bases). Trimming pared 6 bases from V and 3 bases from J, leaving 14 bases between. The CDR3 runs to 14 residues. Germline V gene lookup returns CDR1 MNHEY and CDR2 SVGAGI. CDR3 region: CASRTTGTYYGYTF. DNA for the CDR3: TGTGCCAGCAGGACTACCGGGACATACTATGGCTACACCTTC.

The chain links TRBV3-1 (or the pseudogene TRBV3-2) to TRBJ2-7; 7 nucleotides match TRBD1. There are 17 residues in the CDR3. With 0 bases clipped from V and 3 bases from J, the junction kept 11 bases outside the gene matches. Per the germline V gene, CDR1 is LGHDT and CDR2 is YNNKEL (reference sequence). Written as DNA, the CDR3 is TGTGCCAGCAGCCAAGATATTTGGACAGGTGTAAGCTACGAGCAGTACTTC. Translated, it gives CASSQDIWTGVSYEQYF.

V and J are TRBV28 and TRBJ1-1; the match to TRBD1 covers 8 bases. This CDR3 comprises 16 residues. CDR1 is MDHEN and CDR2 is SYDVKM in the germline V gene. J gave up 5 bases and V 5 bases, and 13 bases lay outside the gene matches. Here the CDR3 reads CASSGDRGEGLTEAFF. The CDR3 DNA sequence: TGTGCCAGCAGTGGTGACAGGGGCGAGGGATTAACTGAAGCTTTCTTT.

The rearrangement links TRBV27 to TRBJ2-3, with 10 bases that match TRBD2. This CDR3 has 17 amino acids. V shed 2 bases and J 5 bases; nucleotides not matched to a gene: 10. The germline CDR1 and CDR2 sequences are MNHEY and SMNVEV (reference sequence). CDR3 nucleotides: TGTGCCAGCAGTTTACGCCCCAGCGGGAGGGACAAAGATACGCAGTATTTT. Residues: CASSLRPSGRDKDTQYF.

The V call is TRBV4-3, the J call TRBJ2-3; 7 positions agree with TRBD2. V dropped 0 bases and J dropped 4; count of bases not matched to a gene: 4. The CDR3 sequence is 15 residues long. Germline CDR1 LGHNA, CDR2 YSLEER. CDR3 nucleotides: TGCGCCAGCAGCCAAGAGGGCGGGGGACCAGATACGCAGTATTTT. This translates into CASSQEGGGPDTQYF.

The chain recombines TRBV30 with TRBJ1-2, with TRBD1 identical over 9 bases. There are 14 residues in the CDR3. J was trimmed by 5 bases and V by 3 bases; bases with no gene match: 7. Looked up from germline, CDR1 is GTSNPN and CDR2 is SVGIG (reference sequence). The CDR3 DNA reads as TGTGCCTGGAGAATCCGACAGGGGGGGTATGGCTACACCTTC. Amino acid sequence: CAWRIRQGGYGYTF.